Reported below is one T cell receptor (beta chain). Looked up from germline, CDR1 is MGHDK and CDR2 is SYGVNS. The CDR3 is 15 residues long. V lost 4 bases to trimming and J lost 0 bases, with 12 bases between them. These data belong to a study of shared clonotypes between healthy human individuals. Naive CD8 cells lacked CD45RO, underwent positive selection for CCR7 and left out terminally differentiated effector memory CD45RA+ cells. Profiled with immunoSEQ multiplex PCR; TCRdb holds only in-frame clones, not every one. The data show under 700,000 clones, around 95% seen once. Sequenced material: naive CD8+ T cells sorted from blood. This TCR was recovered from a woman between 25 and 40 years old in good health. V is TRBV25-1 and J is TRBJ1-1; tentative D call: TRBD1 (6 bases). CDR3 residues: CASSGHREMNTEAFF. In DNA, the CDR3 is TGTGCCAGCAGTGGCCACAGGGAGATGAACACTGAAGCTTTCTTT.